The clone carrying this TCR beta chain was observed once. This entry comes from a study of blood T cell repertoires in COVID-19. Study-level background: From the United States, Italy and Spain came samples of acute and convalescent COVID-19. The analysed material was cDNA or gDNA that came from T cells, B-cell-depleted T cells, or PBMCs.

Study processing details: Researchers report that nucleated cell counts were estimated from reference gene primer amplification. The repertoire was sequenced with immunoSEQ multiplex PCR; TCRdb's copy has only in-frame clones and lacks some. The DNA gave D and trimming, while V, J and clone size come from that table. This table holds 250,000 to 350,000 clones, around 87% found once. Germline V gene sequence: CDR1 LNHDA, CDR2 SQIVND (reference sequence). Trimming left V 5 bases short and J 4 bases short, with 14 bases between. The CDR3 is 14 amino acids. The receptor was derived from a man aged 18-30 years with active or convalescent COVID-19. The chain carries TRBV19 and TRBJ1-1; D gene uncertain. What was sequenced was peripheral blood. CDR3 protein: CASSVNPGGTEAFF. As DNA, the CDR3 is TGTGCCAGTAGTGTCAACCCGGGAGGCACTGAAGCTTTCTTT.